These T cell receptor beta chains were read from a single sample in a study of blood T cells in healthy people across ages. MiXCR, applied by TCRdb to the 5' RACE reads, yields one record per CDR3 protein. The data show 1.5 million to 2 million distinct CDR3 sequences, under 30% seen once. Sequenced input: blood. The receptors derive from a young woman in good health. CDR3s include the opening cysteine and the closing phenylalanine or tryptophan. D genes are given only for firm matches. Only part of the rows carry a size: once, few, many, or a class if the clone is expanded.

length | size | D | J | V | CDR3 | DNA
16 | . | . | TRBJ2-7 | TRBV25-1 | CASSDWGGPSSYEQYF | TGTGCCAGCAGTGATTGGGGGGGCCCATCCTCCTACGAGCAGTACTTC
15 | many | TRBD2 | TRBJ2-3 | TRBV7-2 | CASSLGLADTDTQYF | TGTGCCAGCAGCTTAGGACTAGCGGACACAGATACGCAGTATTTT
15 | . | . | TRBJ1-1 | TRBV12-3/TRBV12-4 | CARAGRHGINTEAFF | TGTGCCAGAGCCGGGCGTCATGGGATCAACACTGAAGCTTTCTTT
15 | . | TRBD2 | TRBJ2-1 | TRBV9 | CTSSVTSGDYNEQFF | TGTACCAGCAGCGTGACTAGCGGGGACTACAATGAGCAGTTCTTC
14 | many | . | TRBJ2-7 | TRBV6-2/TRBV6-3 | CASRRAGPSYEQYF | TGTGCCAGCAGGAGGGCGGGGCCCTCCTACGAGCAGTACTTC
15 | . | . | TRBJ1-2 | TRBV28 | CASRQGRTANYGYTF | TGTGCCAGCAGACAAGGACGGACTGCTAACTATGGCTACACCTTC
14 | . | . | TRBJ1-2 | TRBV15 | CATTRDRTNSGYTF | TGTGCCACCACCAGAGATCGGACAAACTCTGGCTACACCTTC
14 | . | . | TRBJ2-7 | TRBV12-3/TRBV12-4 | CASSVRAEGYEQYF | TGTGCCAGCAGCGTCCGGGCCGAGGGCTACGAGCAGTACTTC
13 | few | TRBD1 | TRBJ1-2 | TRBV12-3/TRBV12-4 | CASSGTGFYGYTF | TGTGCCAGCAGCGGGACAGGGTTCTATGGCTACACCTTC
16 | many | . | TRBJ2-7 | TRBV10-3 | CAISESGGSNTYEQYF | TGTGCCATCAGTGAGTCGGGAGGTAGCAACACCTACGAGCAGTACTTC
14 | . | TRBD1 | TRBJ1-1 | TRBV5-1 | CASSLEGAQGEAFF | TGCGCCAGCAGCTTGGAGGGGGCGCAGGGTGAAGCTTTCTTT
15 | few | . | TRBJ1-1 | TRBV28 | CASSVSGSGNTEAFF | TGTGCCAGCAGTGTCTCAGGATCGGGTAACACTGAAGCTTTCTTT
14 | few | TRBD1 | TRBJ1-2 | TRBV29-1 | CSVLHRDSDNGYTF | TGCAGCGTTTTACACCGGGACAGCGACAATGGCTACACCTTC
16 | . | . | TRBJ2-1 | TRBV9 | CASSSRLVSSYNEQFF | TGTGCCAGCAGCTCGAGACTAGTCAGCTCCTACAATGAGCAGTTCTTC
15 | few | TRBD1 | TRBJ1-5 | TRBV29-1 | CSVEDPAGGTIPQHF | TGCAGCGTTGAAGATCCGGCAGGGGGAACAATACCCCAGCATTTT
13 | . | . | TRBJ1-1 | TRBV19 | CASSRGASTEAFF | TGTGCCAGTAGTAGGGGGGCTAGTACTGAAGCTTTCTTT
16 | . | TRBD2 | TRBJ2-5 | TRBV20-1 | CSARDMASGPNNEQYF | TGCAGTGCTAGAGATATGGCTAGCGGACCGAACAATGAGCAGTACTTC
14 | few | TRBD2 | TRBJ2-1 | TRBV3-1 | CASSQDLAGYEQFF | TGTGCCAGCAGCCAAGACCTAGCGGGGTATGAGCAGTTCTTC
17 | few | TRBD2 | TRBJ2-7 | TRBV20-1 | CSARGPFRVAGVYEQYF | TGCAGTGCTAGAGGCCCCTTCAGGGTAGCGGGAGTCTACGAGCAGTACTTC
12 | . | . | TRBJ1-4 | TRBV3-1 | CATGTLNEKLFF | TGTGCCACCGGGACGCTTAATGAAAAACTGTTTTTT
15 | . | . | TRBJ1-4 | TRBV7-2 | CASSLGRGMSEKLFF | TGTGCCAGCAGCTTAGGACGGGGGATGTCTGAAAAACTGTTTTTT
15 | . | . | TRBJ1-3 | TRBV9 | CASSVGGTPGNTIYF | TGTGCCAGCAGCGTAGGGGGGACCCCGGGAAACACCATATATTTT
19 | . | TRBD2 | TRBJ2-1 | TRBV29-1 | CSAQSQTSGRATFTNEQFF | TGCAGCGCCCAATCTCAGACTAGCGGGAGGGCGACGTTTACGAATGAGCAGTTCTTC
14 | many | TRBD2 | TRBJ2-7 | TRBV11-2 | CASSREGLAYEQYF | TGTGCCAGCAGCAGAGAAGGACTAGCTTACGAGCAGTACTTC
13 | few | . | TRBJ2-1 | TRBV20-1 | CSASTDPGNEQFF | TGCAGTGCTAGTACGGACCCAGGGAATGAGCAGTTCTTC
18 | . | TRBD2 | TRBJ2-3 | TRBV7-3 | CASSLFSLAGGGGDTQYF | TGTGCCAGCAGCTTATTTTCCCTAGCGGGGGGTGGAGGAGATACGCAGTATTTT
15 | . | TRBD1 | TRBJ2-7 | TRBV5-1 | CASNSTGQLSYEQYF | TGCGCCAGCAACTCTACGGGACAGCTATCCTACGAGCAGTACTTC
17 | . | . | TRBJ2-3 | TRBV4-1 | CASSQEKGRLSTDTQYF | TGCGCCAGCAGCCAAGAAAAAGGCCGTCTTAGCACAGATACGCAGTATTTT
14 | . | . | TRBJ1-1 | TRBV6-5 | CASSNDRRNTEAFF | TGTGCCAGCAGTAATGACAGGAGGAACACTGAAGCTTTCTTT
13 | . | . | TRBJ2-3 | TRBV3-1 | CASSQALRDTQYF | TGTGCCAGCAGCCAAGCCCTCCGAGATACGCAGTATTTT
15 | many | TRBD2 | TRBJ2-7 | TRBV6-2/TRBV6-3 | CASIIIAGGSYEQYF | TGTGCCAGCATTATAATAGCGGGAGGCTCCTACGAGCAGTACTTC
18 | . | TRBD1 | TRBJ2-1 | TRBV29-1 | CSVERRTGGAVGYNEQFF | TGCAGCGTTGAGAGAAGGACAGGGGGCGCCGTTGGCTACAATGAGCAGTTCTTC
12 | few | . | TRBJ2-5 | TRBV28 | CASKAPQETQYF | TGTGCCAGCAAGGCGCCCCAAGAGACCCAGTACTTC
19 | . | TRBD1 | TRBJ1-1 | TRBV4-3 | CASSPGWRDRAWEGTEAFF | TGCGCCAGCAGCCCTGGTTGGCGGGACAGGGCATGGGAGGGCACTGAAGCTTTCTTT
15 | . | . | TRBJ2-3 | TRBV4-1 | CASSQDTGGGDTQYF | TGCGCCAGCAGCCAAGATACGGGGGGCGGGGATACGCAGTATTTT
18 | . | TRBD2 | TRBJ2-3 | TRBV7-2 | CASSWAGTSVSSTDTQYF | TGTGCCAGCAGCTGGGCCGGGACTAGCGTAAGCAGCACAGATACGCAGTATTTT
14 | few | . | TRBJ1-2 | TRBV10-3 | CVISDSGWYYGYTF | TGTGTCATCAGTGATTCGGGCTGGTACTATGGCTACACCTTC
13 | many | . | TRBJ1-5 | TRBV5-5 | CASSLGGSQPQHF | TGCGCCAGCAGCTTGGGCGGGAGCCAGCCCCAGCATTTT
14 | few | . | TRBJ1-5 | TRBV10-3 | CAIGTEDSNQPQHF | TGTGCCATTGGGACCGAGGATAGCAATCAGCCCCAGCATTTT
14 | . | . | TRBJ2-5 | TRBV5-1 | CASSRGAGEETQYF | TGCGCCAGCAGCCGCGGGGCAGGGGAAGAGACCCAGTACTTC
15 | few | TRBD2 | TRBJ2-1 | TRBV6-1 | CASSEVAGVFYEQFF | TGTGCCAGCAGTGAGGTAGCGGGAGTATTCTATGAGCAGTTCTTC
10 | few | . | TRBJ1-2 | TRBV30 | CAREGDGYTF | TGTGCCCGTGAGGGAGATGGCTACACCTTC
12 | many | . | TRBJ1-6 | TRBV29-1 | CSASDGGSPLHF | TGCAGCGCCTCCGACGGCGGTTCACCCCTCCACTTT
16 | . | . | TRBJ2-1 | TRBV6-6 | CASNRNLAPTYNEQFF | TGTGCCAGCAACAGGAACCTAGCGCCCACCTACAATGAGCAGTTCTTC
12 | few | . | TRBJ2-7 | TRBV30 | CAWSKGAYEQYF | TGTGCCTGGAGTAAAGGAGCCTACGAGCAGTACTTC
17 | few | TRBD1 | TRBJ1-2 | TRBV5-1 | CASSTGDRQGSVHGYTF | TGCGCCAGCAGCACGGGGGATCGACAGGGCTCAGTCCATGGCTACACCTTC
16 | . | TRBD1 | TRBJ2-3 | TRBV14 | CASSRRGGGRTDTQYF | TGTGCCAGCAGCCGAAGAGGGGGCGGCCGCACAGATACGCAGTATTTT
14 | . | TRBD1 | TRBJ1-2 | TRBV12-3/TRBV12-4 | CASSTGAVSYGYTF | TGTGCCAGCAGCACAGGGGCGGTTAGCTATGGCTACACCTTC
12 | . | . | TRBJ1-2 | TRBV20-1 | CSARGLGYGYTF | TGCAGTGCTAGGGGGCTAGGCTATGGCTACACCTTC
14 | . | . | TRBJ2-1 | TRBV4-1 | CASSQWGNRNEQFF | TGCGCCAGCAGCCAGTGGGGGAATCGCAATGAGCAGTTCTTC
16 | . | . | TRBJ2-7 | TRBV7-9 | CASSPPDTLSSYEQYF | TGTGCCAGCAGCCCCCCGGACACGCTGAGCTCCTACGAGCAGTACTTT